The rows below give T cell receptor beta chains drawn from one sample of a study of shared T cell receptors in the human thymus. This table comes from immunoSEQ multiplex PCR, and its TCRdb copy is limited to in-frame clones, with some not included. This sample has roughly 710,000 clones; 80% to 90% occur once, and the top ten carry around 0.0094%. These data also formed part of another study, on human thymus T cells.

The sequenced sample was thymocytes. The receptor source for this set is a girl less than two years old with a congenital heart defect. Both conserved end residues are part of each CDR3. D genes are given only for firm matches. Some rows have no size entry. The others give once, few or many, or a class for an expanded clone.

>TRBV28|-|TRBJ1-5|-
CASGYRAQQPQHF
TGTGCCAGCGGGTACAGAGCTCAACAGCCCCAGCATTTT
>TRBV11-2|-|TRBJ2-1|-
CASSFGNKTIRTNEQFF
TGTGCCAGCAGCTTTGGAAATAAGACTATTCGAACCAATGAGCAGTTCTTC
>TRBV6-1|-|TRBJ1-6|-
CASSVVASPNSPLHF
TGTGCCAGCAGTGTGGTCGCGTCTCCTAATTCACCCCTCCACTTT
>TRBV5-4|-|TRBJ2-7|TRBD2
CASSLGFGTRTSGGSYEQYF
TGTGCCAGCAGCTTGGGATTTGGGACAAGGACTAGCGGCGGCTCCTACGAGCAGTACTTC
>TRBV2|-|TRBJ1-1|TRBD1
CASSRHRQGTNTEAFF
TGTGCCAGCAGCCGCCATCGACAGGGGACCAACACTGAAGCTTTCTTT
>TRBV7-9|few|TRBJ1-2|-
CASSSRDIRRLKANYGYTF
TGTGCCAGCAGCTCCCGGGACATAAGACGGTTGAAAGCTAACTATGGCTACACCTTC
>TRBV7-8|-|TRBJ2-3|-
CASSLVYTDTQYF
TGTGCCAGCAGCTTAGTATACACAGATACGCAGTATTTT
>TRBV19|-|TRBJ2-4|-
CASSTPAEGARENIQYF
TGTGCCAGTAGTACCCCGGCGGAGGGGGCGCGGGAAAACATTCAGTACTTC
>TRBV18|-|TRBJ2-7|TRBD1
CASSCRDSPSSLTNFEQYF
TGTGCCAGCTCATGCCGGGACAGTCCTTCCAGCCTCACAAATTTCGAGCAGTACTTC
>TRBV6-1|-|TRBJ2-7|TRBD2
CASRFSGGAGEQYF
TGTGCCAGCCGGTTCAGCGGGGGGGCCGGCGAGCAGTACTTC
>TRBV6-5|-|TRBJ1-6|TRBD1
CASSHRGPNSPLHF
TGTGCCAGCAGCCACAGGGGGCCGAATTCACCCCTCCACTTT
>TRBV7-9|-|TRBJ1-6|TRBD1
CASRQGLGNSPLHF
TGTGCCAGCAGACAGGGGCTGGGGAATTCACCCCTCCACTTT
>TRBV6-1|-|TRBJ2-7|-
CAVYTGEQYF
TGTGCCGTCTACACGGGGGAGCAGTACTTC
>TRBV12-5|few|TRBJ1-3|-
CASGPTPEGQTNPIYF
TGTGCTAGTGGTCCAACACCGGAGGGGCAGACCAACCCCATATATTTT
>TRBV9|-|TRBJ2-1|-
CASSVEGRRPNEQFF
TGTGCCAGCAGCGTAGAAGGACGGAGGCCCAATGAGCAGTTCTTC
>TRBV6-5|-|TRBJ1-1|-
CASSNTGGKAFF
TGTGCCAGCAGCAACACGGGAGGGAAAGCTTTCTTT
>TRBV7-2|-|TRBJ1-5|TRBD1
CASSPIASTGPYSNQPQHF
TGTGCCAGCAGCCCAATCGCCTCGACAGGGCCGTATAGCAATCAGCCCCAGCATTTT
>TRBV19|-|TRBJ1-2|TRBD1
CAGGRDRTRYGYTF
TGTGCCGGGGGGCGGGACAGGACCCGCTATGGCTACACCTTC
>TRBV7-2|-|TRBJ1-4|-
CASSWGGASNEKLFF
TGTGCCAGCAGCTGGGGAGGGGCCAGTAATGAAAAACTGTTTTTT
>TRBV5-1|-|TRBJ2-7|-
CASSLVRGPPYEQYF
TGCGCCAGCAGCTTGGTCCGGGGTCCCCCCTACGAGCAGTACTTC
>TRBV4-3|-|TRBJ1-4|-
CASSQDWATATNEKLFF
TGCGCCAGCAGCCAAGACTGGGCAACAGCAACTAATGAAAAACTGTTTTTT
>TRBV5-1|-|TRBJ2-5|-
CASSPGWGETQYF
TGCGCCAGCAGTCCGGGGTGGGGAGAGACCCAGTACTTC
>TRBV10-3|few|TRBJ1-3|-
CAIRVDSSGNTIYF
TGTGCCATCCGAGTAGACTCCTCTGGAAACACCATATATTTT
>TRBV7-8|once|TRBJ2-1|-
CASLPPGGYEQFF
TGTGCCAGCCTTCCACCGGGGGGCTATGAGCAGTTCTTC
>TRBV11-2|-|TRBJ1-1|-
CASSPEGQELGCMNTEAFF
TGTGCCAGCAGCCCAGAGGGTCAGGAATTGGGCTGCATGAACACTGAAGCTTTCTTT
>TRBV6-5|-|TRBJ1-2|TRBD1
CASRPRQGSNYGYTF
TGTGCCAGCAGACCCAGACAGGGGTCGAACTATGGCTACACCTTC
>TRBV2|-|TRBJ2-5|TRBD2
CASIIRGGRKQETQYF
TGTGCCAGCATTATACGGGGCGGGAGAAAACAAGAGACCCAGTACTTC
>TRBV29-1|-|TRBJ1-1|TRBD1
CSVVGQGGTEAFF
TGCAGCGTTGTCGGACAGGGAGGAACTGAAGCTTTCTTT
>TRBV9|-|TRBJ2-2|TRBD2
CASSFSGTNTGELFF
TGTGCCAGCAGCTTTAGCGGGACGAACACCGGGGAGCTGTTTTTT
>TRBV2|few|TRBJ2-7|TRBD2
CASRKILGLTIYEQYF
TGTGCCAGCAGAAAAATCCTGGGACTAACAATCTACGAGCAGTACTTC
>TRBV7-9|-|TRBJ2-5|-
CASSSFSPPGDYETQYF
TGTGCCAGCAGCTCCTTCAGTCCCCCTGGAGATTATGAGACCCAGTACTTC
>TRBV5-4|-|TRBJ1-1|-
CASSQSTLGQTNTEAFF
TGTGCCAGCAGCCAGTCAACCCTCGGACAGACTAACACTGAAGCTTTCTTT
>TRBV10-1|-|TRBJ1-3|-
CASPKQGRWGHHGGWTIYF
TGCGCCAGCCCTAAGCAAGGGCGGTGGGGACACCATGGCGGATGGACCATATATTTT
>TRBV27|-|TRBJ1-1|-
CASSSGITEAFF
TGTGCCAGCAGTTCAGGGATCACTGAAGCTTTCTTT
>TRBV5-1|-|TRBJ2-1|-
CASSFTFGGGKLYNEQFF
TGCGCCAGCAGCTTCACCTTCGGCGGTGGAAAATTGTACAATGAGCAGTTCTTC
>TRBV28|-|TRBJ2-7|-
CASSDGQLITRSSYEQYF
TGTGCCAGCAGTGACGGACAGCTAATAACTAGGAGCTCCTACGAGCAGTACTTC
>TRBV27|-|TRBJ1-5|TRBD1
CASRTGAFRTGEEYSNQPQHF
TGTGCCAGCAGGACCGGGGCGTTCCGGACAGGGGAGGAGTATAGCAATCAGCCCCAGCATTTT
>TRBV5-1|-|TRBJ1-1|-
CASSPEYLNTEAFF
TGCGCCAGCAGCCCCGAGTATTTGAACACTGAAGCTTTCTTT
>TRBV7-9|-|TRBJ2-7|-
CASSRQSYEQYF
TGTGCCAGCAGCAGACAGTCCTACGAGCAGTACTTC
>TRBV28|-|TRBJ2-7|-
CASSTPRWGGRYEQYF
TGTGCCAGCTCCACTCCGAGGTGGGGGGGCCGCTACGAGCAGTACTTC
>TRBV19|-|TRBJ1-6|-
CASSREGGSSYNSPLHF
TGTGCCAGTAGCCGCGAGGGAGGGAGTTCCTATAATTCACCCCTCCACTTT
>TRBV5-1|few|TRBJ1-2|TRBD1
CASSLGQMGQSDTF
TGCGCCAGCAGCTTGGGTCAAATGGGACAGAGCGACACCTTC
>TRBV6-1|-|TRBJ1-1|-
CASSDYRRNTEAFF
TGTGCCAGCAGCGACTACCGGAGAAACACTGAAGCTTTCTTT
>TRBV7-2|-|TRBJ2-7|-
CASSLGGRGSRSYEQYF
TGTGCCAGCAGCTTAGGTGGGAGAGGGTCGAGATCCTACGAGCAGTACTTC
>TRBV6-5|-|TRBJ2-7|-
CASRSLSSYEQYF
TGTGCCAGCCGGTCCCTATCCTCCTACGAGCAGTACTTC
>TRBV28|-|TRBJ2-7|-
CASSLHSPYEQYF
TGTGCCAGCAGTTTGCACAGTCCCTACGAGCAGTACTTC
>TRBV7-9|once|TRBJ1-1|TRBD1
CASSRDRMNTEAFF
TGTGCCAGCAGCCGGGACAGGATGAACACTGAAGCTTTCTTT
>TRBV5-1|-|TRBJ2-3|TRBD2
CASSLGGGGTDTQYF
TGCGCCAGCAGCTTGGGCGGGGGGGGCACAGATACGCAGTATTTT
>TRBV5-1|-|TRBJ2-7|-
CASSLVRQGHEQYF
TGCGCCAGCAGCTTGGTGCGGCAGGGGCACGAGCAGTACTTC
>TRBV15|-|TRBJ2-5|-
CATSRGGGTIQETQYF
TGTGCCACCAGCAGAGGGGGGGGCACCATCCAAGAGACCCAGTACTTC
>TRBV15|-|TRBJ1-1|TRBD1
CATCRDRRNTEAFF
TGTGCCACCTGCCGGGACAGGAGGAACACTGAAGCTTTCTTT
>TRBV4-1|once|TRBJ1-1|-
CASSHFHSRADTEAFF
TGCGCCAGCAGCCACTTCCATTCGCGGGCGGACACTGAAGCTTTCTTT